This TCR beta chain derives from a study of blood T cell repertoires in COVID-19. Study-wide context: Italy, Spain and the United States were the sources of the convalescent and acute COVID-19 samples. T cells, B-cell-depleted T cells, or PBMCs provided the cDNA or gDNA that served as material.

Germline values: CDR1 MGHRA, CDR2 YSYEKL. The V and J ends lost 0 bases and 1 base respectively, with 7 bases between them. The CDR3 loop spans 15 amino acids. Using immunoSEQ multiplex PCR, the repertoire was profiled, and TCRdb retains in-frame clones only, with some absent. The sample shows around 250,000 clones, approximately 86% of them seen only once. This chain uses TRBV4-1 with TRBJ1-3; D is unclear. The receptor comes from a man aged 35 to 55 with active or convalescent COVID-19. Sample: peripheral blood. The DNA for the CDR3 is TGCGCCAGCAGCCAAGATCGGGTTTCTGGAAACACCATATATTTT. Translating it yields CASSQDRVSGNTIYF.